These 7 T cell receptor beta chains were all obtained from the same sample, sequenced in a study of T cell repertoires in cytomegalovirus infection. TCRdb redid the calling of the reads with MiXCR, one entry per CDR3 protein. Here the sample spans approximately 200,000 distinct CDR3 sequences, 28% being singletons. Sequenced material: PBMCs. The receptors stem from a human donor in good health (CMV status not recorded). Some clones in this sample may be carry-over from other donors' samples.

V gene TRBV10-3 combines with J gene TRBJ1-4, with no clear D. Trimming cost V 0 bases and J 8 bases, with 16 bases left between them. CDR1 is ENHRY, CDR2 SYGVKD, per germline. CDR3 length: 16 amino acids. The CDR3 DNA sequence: TGTGCCATCAGTGAGTCAGACCCAACAGCGGGGGAAAAACTGTTTTTT. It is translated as CAISESDPTAGEKLFF.

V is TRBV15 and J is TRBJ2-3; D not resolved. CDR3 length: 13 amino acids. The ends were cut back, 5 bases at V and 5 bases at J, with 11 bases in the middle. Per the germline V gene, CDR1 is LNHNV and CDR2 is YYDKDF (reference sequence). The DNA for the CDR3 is TGTGCCACCAGCGAGCAGGCCGAAGATACGCAGTATTTT. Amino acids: CATSEQAEDTQYF.

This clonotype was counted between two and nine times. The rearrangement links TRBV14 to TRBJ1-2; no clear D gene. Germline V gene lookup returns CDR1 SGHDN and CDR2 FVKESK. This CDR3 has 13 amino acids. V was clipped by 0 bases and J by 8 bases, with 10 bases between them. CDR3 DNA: TGTGCCAGCAGCCAAGACCTTCTGGGAGGCTACACCTTC. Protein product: CASSQDLLGGYTF.

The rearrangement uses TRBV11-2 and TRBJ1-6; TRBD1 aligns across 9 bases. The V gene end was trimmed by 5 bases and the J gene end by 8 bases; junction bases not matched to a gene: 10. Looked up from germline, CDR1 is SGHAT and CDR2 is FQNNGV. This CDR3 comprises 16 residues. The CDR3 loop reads CASSPRTGAMDSPLHF. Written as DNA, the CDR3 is TGTGCCAGCAGCCCCCGGACAGGGGCGATGGATTCACCCCTCCACTTT.

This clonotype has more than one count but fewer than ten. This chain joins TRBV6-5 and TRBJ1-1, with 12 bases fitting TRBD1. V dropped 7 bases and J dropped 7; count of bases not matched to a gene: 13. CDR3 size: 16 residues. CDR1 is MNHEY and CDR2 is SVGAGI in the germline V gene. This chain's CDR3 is CASTYRDRGLTGEAFF. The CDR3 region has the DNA TGTGCCAGCACCTACCGGGACAGGGGGCTGACGGGTGAAGCTTTCTTT.

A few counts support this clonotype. This CDR3 is CASSLFGQSYGYTF. In DNA, the CDR3 is TGTGCCAGCAGCTTATTTGGACAGAGCTATGGCTACACCTTC. This chain joins TRBV7-8 and TRBJ1-2; perhaps TRBD1 as D (6 bases). This CDR3 is built from 14 residues. V shed 2 bases and J shed 4 bases, with 11 bases lying between them. Germline V lookup: CDR1 SGHVS, CDR2 FQNEAQ.

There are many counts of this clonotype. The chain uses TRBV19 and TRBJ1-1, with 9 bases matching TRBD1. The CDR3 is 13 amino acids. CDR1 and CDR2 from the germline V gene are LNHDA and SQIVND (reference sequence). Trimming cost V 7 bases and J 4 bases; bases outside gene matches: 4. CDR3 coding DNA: TGTGCCAGTACCGGGACAGGGTCCACTGAAGCTTTCTTT. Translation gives CASTGTGSTEAFF.